These T cell receptor beta chains were read from a single sample in a study of Graves' ophthalmopathy and Graves' hyperthyroidism. TCRdb re-called the multiplex PCR reads through MiXCR, storing one row per CDR3 protein. Among 450,000 or so distinct CDR3 sequences listed, roughly 14% were seen once. Sequenced material: blood. These receptors came from a woman aged 25 to 45 with Graves' ophthalmopathy. CDR3s include the opening cysteine and the closing phenylalanine or tryptophan. Each record gives: V gene, D gene, J gene, clone size, CDR3 DNA, CDR3 protein. The D gene is left open where the match is weak. Expanded clones get a size class; other rows say once, few or many, or leave the size out.

TRBV4-1,TRBD2,TRBJ2-7,many,TGCGCCAGCAGCCAACCGACTAGCGGGAGGTACGAGCAGTACTTC,CASSQPTSGRYEQYF
TRBV12-3/TRBV12-4,NA,TRBJ2-5,many,TGTGCCAGCAGTTTACCCCCGGGGACCCAGTACTTC,CASSLPPGTQYF
TRBV4-1,NA,TRBJ2-7,many,TGCGCCAGCAGCCAAGGGCCTTCAAAGCCCTTAGGCGAGCAGTACTTC,CASSQGPSKPLGEQYF
TRBV12-3/TRBV12-4,TRBD2,TRBJ2-7,NA,TGTGCCAGCAGGCAAAATAGCGGGAGGGTCGACGAGCAGTACTTC,CASRQNSGRVDEQYF
TRBV19,NA,TRBJ2-5,few,TGTGCCACCGTTTACCCGGGGACGGAGACCCAGTACTTC,CATVYPGTETQYF
TRBV13,TRBD1,TRBJ1-2,many,TGTGCCAGCAGCTCTAAAACGACAGGGATTTACGACTATGGCTACACCTTC,CASSSKTTGIYDYGYTF
TRBV4-2,NA,TRBJ1-1,many,TGTGCCAGCAGCCAAGTAACAACAGAAGAAGGTGAAGCTTTCTTT,CASSQVTTEEGEAFF
TRBV28,NA,TRBJ2-7,many,TGTGCCAGCAGCCCGGTGGGGGTGGAGTTGCAGTACTTC,CASSPVGVELQYF
TRBV10-3,NA,TRBJ2-5,many,TGTGCCATCAGCTTAACAGACCAAGAGACCCAGTACTTC,CAISLTDQETQYF
TRBV19,NA,TRBJ1-1,many,TGTGCCAGTAGTATATCGGGCAGGGGTACTGAAGCTTTCTTT,CASSISGRGTEAFF
TRBV6-1,NA,TRBJ1-1,many,TGTGCCAGCAGTGAAGCGACTCGGGTGAGGACTGAAGCTTTCTTT,CASSEATRVRTEAFF
TRBV6-2/TRBV6-3,NA,TRBJ2-2,many,TGTGCCAGCAGTTACCCCGTAGTAGGACTAATTAACACCGGGGAGCTGTTTTTT,CASSYPVVGLINTGELFF
TRBV24-1,TRBD1,TRBJ1-2,many,TGTGCCACCAGTGCTTGGGACAGGGATTATGGCTACACCTTC,CATSAWDRDYGYTF
TRBV19,TRBD1,TRBJ1-1,few,TGTGCCACCAGACAGGGGTGGGCTGAAGCTTTCTTT,CATRQGWAEAFF
TRBV6-2/TRBV6-3,NA,TRBJ1-1,few,TGTGCCAGCAGGCCCCACCGGGACGGGGGAAGGGGCACTGAAGCTTTCTTT,CASRPHRDGGRGTEAFF
TRBV30,TRBD2,TRBJ2-7,many,TGTGCCTCACAGACTAGCGGGAGGTTCCCCAACGAGCAGTACTTC,CASQTSGRFPNEQYF
TRBV12-3/TRBV12-4,TRBD2,TRBJ2-5,many,TGTGCCAGCAGTACGACTAGCGGAGAGACCCAGTACTTC,CASSTTSGETQYF
TRBV7-3,NA,TRBJ1-1,NA,TGTGCCAGCAGCTTAGCCCGATCCAATGAAGCTTTCTTT,CASSLARSNEAFF
TRBV6-2/TRBV6-3,NA,TRBJ1-2,many,TGTGCCAGCACCCGGGGACTCCATAACTATGGCTACACCTTC,CASTRGLHNYGYTF
TRBV11-1,TRBD1,TRBJ1-5,NA,TGTGCCAGCAGAAGAGACCTGACAGGGTCCAATCAGCCCCAGCATTTT,CASRRDLTGSNQPQHF
TRBV27,NA,TRBJ2-7,many,TGTGCCAGCATAGGGGTGGGGGAGCAGTACTTC,CASIGVGEQYF
TRBV2,TRBD1,TRBJ2-7,NA,TGTGTCACTCAGACAGGGAAATTTAGTGACGAGCAGTACTTC,CVTQTGKFSDEQYF
TRBV11-2,TRBD2,TRBJ2-2,many,TGTGCCAGCAGCTCACTAGCGGGAGTGAACACCGGGGAGCTGTTTTTT,CASSSLAGVNTGELFF
TRBV28,NA,TRBJ2-7,NA,TGTGCCAGCGGGCGCTACCGGGATCCTTTGGAAGAGCAGTACTTC,CASGRYRDPLEEQYF
TRBV24-1,NA,TRBJ2-2,many,TGTGCCACCAGTGCGAACAGGGACACCGGGGAGCTGTTTTTT,CATSANRDTGELFF
TRBV6-4,NA,TRBJ1-1,NA,TGTGCCAGCAGTGCCTCCTCCGGGACACTCATGAACACTGAAGCTTTCTTT,CASSASSGTLMNTEAFF
TRBV11-2,NA,TRBJ2-7,few,TGTGCCAGCAGCTTAGTTGGGGGCGCCAACTACGAGCAGTACTTC,CASSLVGGANYEQYF
TRBV7-8,NA,TRBJ1-1,many,TGTGCCAGCAGCCGTCGCAGGGTTTCGGAGGAAGCTTTCTTT,CASSRRRVSEEAFF